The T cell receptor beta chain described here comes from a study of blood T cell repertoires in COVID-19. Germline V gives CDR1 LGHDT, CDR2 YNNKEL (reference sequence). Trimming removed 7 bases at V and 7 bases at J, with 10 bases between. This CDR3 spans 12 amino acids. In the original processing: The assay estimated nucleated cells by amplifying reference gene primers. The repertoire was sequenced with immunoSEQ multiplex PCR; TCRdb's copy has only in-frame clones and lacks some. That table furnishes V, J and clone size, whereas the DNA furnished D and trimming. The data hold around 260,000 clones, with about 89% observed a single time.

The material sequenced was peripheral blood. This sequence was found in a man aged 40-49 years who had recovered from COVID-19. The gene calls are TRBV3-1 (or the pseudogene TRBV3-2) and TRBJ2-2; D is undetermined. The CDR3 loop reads CASTARNGELFF. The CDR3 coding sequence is TGTGCCAGCACCGCCAGAAACGGGGAGCTGTTTTTT.